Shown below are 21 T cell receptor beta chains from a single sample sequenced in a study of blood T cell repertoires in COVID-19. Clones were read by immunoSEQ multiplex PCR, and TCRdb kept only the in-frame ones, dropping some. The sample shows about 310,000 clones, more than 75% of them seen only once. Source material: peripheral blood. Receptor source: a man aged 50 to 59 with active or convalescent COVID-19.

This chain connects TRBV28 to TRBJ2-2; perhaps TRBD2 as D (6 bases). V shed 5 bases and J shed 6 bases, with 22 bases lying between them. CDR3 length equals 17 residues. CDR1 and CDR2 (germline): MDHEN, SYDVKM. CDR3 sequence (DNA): TGTGCCAGCAGTCCCAGGAGGGACGGGACGGGGGCCGGGGAGCTGTTTTTT. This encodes CASSPRRDGTGAGELFF.

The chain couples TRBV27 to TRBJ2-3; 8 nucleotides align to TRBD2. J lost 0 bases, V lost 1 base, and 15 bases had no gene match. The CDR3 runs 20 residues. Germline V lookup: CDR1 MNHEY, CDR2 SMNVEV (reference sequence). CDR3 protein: CASSLFGVGRAGGSTDTQYF. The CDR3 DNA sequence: TGTGCCAGCAGTTTATTTGGAGTGGGACGGGCGGGGGGAAGCACAGATACGCAGTATTTT.

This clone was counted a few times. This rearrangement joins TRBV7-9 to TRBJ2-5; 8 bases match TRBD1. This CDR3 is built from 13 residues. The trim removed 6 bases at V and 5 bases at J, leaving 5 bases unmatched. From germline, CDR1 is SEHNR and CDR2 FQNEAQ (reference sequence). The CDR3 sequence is CASRQNRGETQYF. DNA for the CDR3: TGTGCCAGCAGACAAAACAGGGGGGAGACCCAGTACTTC.

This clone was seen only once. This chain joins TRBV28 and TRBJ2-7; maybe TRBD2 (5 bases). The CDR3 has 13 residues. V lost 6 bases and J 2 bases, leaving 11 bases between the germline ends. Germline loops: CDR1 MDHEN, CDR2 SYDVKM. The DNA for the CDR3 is TGTGCCAGCAGCCGACTCGGGGCCTACGAGCAGTACTTC. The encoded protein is CASSRLGAYEQYF.

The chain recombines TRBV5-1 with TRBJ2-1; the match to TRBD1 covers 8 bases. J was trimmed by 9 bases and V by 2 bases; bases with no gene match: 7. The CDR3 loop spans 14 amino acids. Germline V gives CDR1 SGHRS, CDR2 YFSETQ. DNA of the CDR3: TGCGCCAGCAGCTTTGGGCAGGGGGCTGGTGAGCAGTTCTTC. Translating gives CASSFGQGAGEQFF.

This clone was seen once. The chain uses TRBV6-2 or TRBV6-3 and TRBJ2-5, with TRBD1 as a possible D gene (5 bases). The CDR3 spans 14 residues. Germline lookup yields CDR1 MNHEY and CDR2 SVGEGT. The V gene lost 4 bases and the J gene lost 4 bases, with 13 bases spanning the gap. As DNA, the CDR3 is TGTGCCAGCAGTTCGCAGGGTTCCGCAGAGACCCAGTACTTC. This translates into CASSSQGSAETQYF.

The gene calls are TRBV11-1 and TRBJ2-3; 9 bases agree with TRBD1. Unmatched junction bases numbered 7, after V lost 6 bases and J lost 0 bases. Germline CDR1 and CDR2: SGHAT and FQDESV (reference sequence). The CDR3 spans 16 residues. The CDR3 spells CASSWDRVTSTDTQYF. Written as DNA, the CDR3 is TGTGCCAGCAGTTGGGACAGGGTAACTAGCACAGATACGCAGTATTTT.

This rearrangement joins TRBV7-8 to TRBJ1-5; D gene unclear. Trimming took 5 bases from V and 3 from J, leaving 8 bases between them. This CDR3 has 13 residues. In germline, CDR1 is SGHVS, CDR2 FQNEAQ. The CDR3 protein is CASSPSPNQPQHF. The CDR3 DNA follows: TGTGCCAGCAGCCCTAGTCCCAATCAGCCCCAGCATTTT.

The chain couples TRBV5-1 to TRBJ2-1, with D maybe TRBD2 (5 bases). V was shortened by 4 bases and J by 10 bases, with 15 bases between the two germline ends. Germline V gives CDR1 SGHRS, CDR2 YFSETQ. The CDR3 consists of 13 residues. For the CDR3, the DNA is TGCGCCAGCAGCCACGGACGGGGATTAGAGCAGTTCTTC. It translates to CASSHGRGLEQFF.

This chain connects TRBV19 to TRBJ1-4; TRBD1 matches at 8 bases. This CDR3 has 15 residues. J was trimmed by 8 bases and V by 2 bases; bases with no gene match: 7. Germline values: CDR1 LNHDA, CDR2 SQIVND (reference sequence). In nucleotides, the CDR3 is TGTGCCAGTAGTATATGGTTGACAGGGGAAGAAAAACTGTTTTTT. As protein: CASSIWLTGEEKLFF.

CDR3 sequence reads: CASSYSRGTEAFF. CDR3 bases: TGTGCCAGCAGTTACTCCAGAGGGACTGAAGCTTTCTTT. The chain combines TRBV6-2 or TRBV6-3 with TRBJ1-1; no clear D gene. The V gene lost 0 bases and the J gene lost 5 bases, with 7 bases spanning the gap. The CDR3 contains 13 residues. Germline values: CDR1 MNHEY, CDR2 SVGEGT.

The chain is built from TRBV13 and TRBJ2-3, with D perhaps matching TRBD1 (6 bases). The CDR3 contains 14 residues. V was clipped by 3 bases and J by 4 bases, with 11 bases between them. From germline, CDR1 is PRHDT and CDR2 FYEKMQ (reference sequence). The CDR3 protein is CASSFREGADTQYF. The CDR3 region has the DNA TGTGCCAGCAGCTTTCGTGAGGGGGCAGATACGCAGTATTTT.

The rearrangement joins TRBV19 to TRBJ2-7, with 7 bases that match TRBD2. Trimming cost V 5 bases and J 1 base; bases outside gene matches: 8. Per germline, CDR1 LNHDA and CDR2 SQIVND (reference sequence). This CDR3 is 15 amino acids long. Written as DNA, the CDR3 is TGTGCCAGTAGTCCCCTCGGGCGGGAGTCCTACGAGCAGTACTTC. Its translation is CASSPLGRESYEQYF.

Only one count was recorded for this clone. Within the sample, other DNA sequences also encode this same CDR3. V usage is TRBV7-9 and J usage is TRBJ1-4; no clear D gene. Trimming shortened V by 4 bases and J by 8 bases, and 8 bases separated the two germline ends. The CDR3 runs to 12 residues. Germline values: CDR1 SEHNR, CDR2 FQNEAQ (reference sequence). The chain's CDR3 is CASSSPGEKLFF. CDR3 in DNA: TGTGCCAGCAGCTCCCCCGGGGAAAAACTGTTTTTT.

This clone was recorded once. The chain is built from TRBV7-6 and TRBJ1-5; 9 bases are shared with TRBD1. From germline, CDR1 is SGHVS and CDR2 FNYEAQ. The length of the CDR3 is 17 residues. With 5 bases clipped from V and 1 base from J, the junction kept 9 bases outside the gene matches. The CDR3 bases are TGTGCCAGCAGCGCGAGAACAGGGGGCAGGAGCAATCAGCCCCAGCATTTT. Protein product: CASSARTGGRSNQPQHF.

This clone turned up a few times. In nucleotides, the CDR3 is TGTGCCAGTAGGCCTGGAATAGGAGCTAACTATGGCTACACCTTC. It specifies CASRPGIGANYGYTF. V gene TRBV19 combines with J gene TRBJ1-2; D gene uncertain. Looked up from germline, CDR1 is LNHDA and CDR2 is SQIVND (reference sequence). Trimming shortened V by 6 bases and J by 0 bases, and 14 bases separated the two germline ends. The length of the CDR3 is 15 residues. Using reference TRBV19 and TRBJ1-2 for the parts outside the CDR3, the full variable domain is DGGITQSPKYLFRKEGQNVTLSCEQNLNHDAMYWYRQDPGQGLRLIYYSQIVNDFQKGDIAEGYSVSREKKESFPLTVTSAQKNPTAFYLCASRPGIGANYGYTFGSGTRLTVV.

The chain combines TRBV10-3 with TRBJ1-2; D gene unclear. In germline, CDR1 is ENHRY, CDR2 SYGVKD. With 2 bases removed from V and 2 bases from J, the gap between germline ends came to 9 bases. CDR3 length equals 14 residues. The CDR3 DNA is TGTGCCATCAGTGAGCTACCCCCGAACTATGGCTACACCTTC. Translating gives CAISELPPNYGYTF.

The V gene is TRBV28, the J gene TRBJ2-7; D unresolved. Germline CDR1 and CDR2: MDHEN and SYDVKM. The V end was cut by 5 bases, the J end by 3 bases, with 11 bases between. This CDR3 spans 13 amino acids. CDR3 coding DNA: TGTGCCAGCAGTAAGACACAACGCTACGAGCAGTACTTC. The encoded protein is CASSKTQRYEQYF. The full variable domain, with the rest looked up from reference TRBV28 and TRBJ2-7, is DVKVTQSSRYLVKRTGEKVFLECVQDMDHENMFWYRQDPGLGLRLIYFSYDVKMKEKGDIPEGYSVSREKKERFSLILESASTNQTSMYLCASSKTQRYEQYFGPGTRLTVT.

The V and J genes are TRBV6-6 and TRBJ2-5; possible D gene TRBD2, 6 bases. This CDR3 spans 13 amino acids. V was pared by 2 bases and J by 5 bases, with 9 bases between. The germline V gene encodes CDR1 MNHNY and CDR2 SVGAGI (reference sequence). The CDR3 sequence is CASSYNGGETQYF. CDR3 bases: TGTGCCAGCAGTTACAATGGGGGGGAGACCCAGTACTTC.

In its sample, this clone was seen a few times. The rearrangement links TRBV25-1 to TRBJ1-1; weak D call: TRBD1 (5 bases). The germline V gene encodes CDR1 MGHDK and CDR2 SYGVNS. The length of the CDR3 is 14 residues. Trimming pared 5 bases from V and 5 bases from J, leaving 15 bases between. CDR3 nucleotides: TGTGCCAGCAGTAGAGCAGGGCGGCGAACTGAAGCTTTCTTT. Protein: CASSRAGRRTEAFF.

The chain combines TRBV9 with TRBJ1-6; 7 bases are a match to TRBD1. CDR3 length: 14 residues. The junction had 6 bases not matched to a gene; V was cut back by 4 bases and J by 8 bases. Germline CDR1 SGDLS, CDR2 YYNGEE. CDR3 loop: CASSTRQGYSPLHF. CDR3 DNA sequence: TGTGCCAGCAGCACCCGACAGGGTTATTCACCCCTCCACTTT.